Below are 18 T cell receptor beta chains sequenced from a single sample in a study of cytomegalovirus exposure and HLA in healthy donors. The PCR was carried out with 60 Vbeta primers and 13 Jbeta primers. The assay was immunoSEQ multiplex PCR, and TCRdb's table has in-frame clones only and misses some. The repertoire includes about 94,000 clones, approximately 76% of them detected once, and roughly 7% sits in the top ten. The sequencing input was PBMCs. These receptors were taken from a man in his forties or fifties in good health and CMV-seropositive.

This chain uses TRBV12-5 with TRBJ2-7; 10 nucleotides line up with TRBD1. Germline CDR1 is LGHNT and CDR2 is FRNRAP. Unmatched junction bases numbered 4, after V lost 3 bases and J lost 5 bases. The CDR3 runs 14 residues. The CDR3 spells CASGLDDRGHEQYF. Here the CDR3 DNA reads TGTGCTAGTGGTTTAGACGACAGGGGGCACGAGCAGTACTTC.

V gene TRBV11-2 combines with J gene TRBJ2-7, with a tentative D call TRBD1 (6 bases). Trimming removed 5 bases at V and 4 bases at J, with 15 bases between. This CDR3 spans 14 amino acids. Germline assignment: CDR1 SGHAT and CDR2 FQNNGV. The DNA for the CDR3 is TGTGCCAGCAGCCGCCGACAGGATTCATACGAGCAGTACTTC. Its protein product is CASSRRQDSYEQYF. The full variable domain, rest sourced from reference TRBV11-2 and TRBJ2-7, is EAGVAQSPRYKIIEKRQSVAFWCNPISGHATLYWYQQILGQGPKLLIQFQNNGVVDDSQLPKDRFSAERLKGVDSTLKIQPAKLEDSAVYLCASSRRQDSYEQYFGPGTRLTVT.

The genes are TRBV27 and TRBJ2-7; TRBD1 is a possible D gene (5 bases). CDR1 is MNHEY, CDR2 SMNVEV, per germline (reference sequence). Trimming shortened V by 3 bases and J by 7 bases, and 13 bases separated the two germline ends. CDR3 length equals 13 residues. The CDR3: CASSFSGPGEQYF. CDR3 DNA sequence: TGTGCCAGCAGTTTCTCAGGGCCTGGGGAGCAGTACTTC.

J is TRBJ2-7 and V is TRBV15, with a tentative D call TRBD2 (7 bases). The V gene's germline CDR1 is LNHNV and CDR2 YYDKDF (reference sequence). Trimming shortened V by 5 bases and J by 1 base, and 21 bases separated the two germline ends. This CDR3 is built from 17 residues. DNA of the CDR3: TGTGCCACCAGCGTGGGAGGGGGGACCAGGGGATCCTACGAGCAGTACTTC. Translation: CATSVGGGTRGSYEQYF.

Comments on this clone: At one end the junction does not follow the germline gene, possibly because of a read error. The chain couples TRBV5-1 to TRBJ2-1, with 13 bases that match TRBD2. This CDR3 region has 19 residues. Germline V gives CDR1 SGHRS, CDR2 YFSETQ. CDR3 DNA: TGCGCCAGCAGCTCCTCCGGACTAGCGGGAGCTAAGTCCTACAATGGGCAGTTCTTC. It is translated as CASSSSGLAGAKSYNGQFF.

This clone was observed a handful of times. The chain uses TRBV7-2 and TRBJ2-5; tentative D call: TRBD2 (5 bases). Per the germline V gene, CDR1 is SGHTA and CDR2 is FQGNSA. The CDR3 runs 14 residues. V lost 5 bases to trimming and J lost 2 bases, with 12 bases between them. The DNA for the CDR3 is TGTGCCAGCAGCATACAGCGGACTCAAGAGACCCAGTACTTC. The encoded protein is CASSIQRTQETQYF.

This clone occurred a few times. The CDR3 sequence: CASSLGTYYEQYF. CDR3 sequence (DNA): TGTGCCAGCAGTTTAGGGACTTACTACGAGCAGTACTTC. This chain uses TRBV28 with TRBJ2-7; D is perhaps TRBD2 (6 bases). Per germline, CDR1 MDHEN and CDR2 SYDVKM. V was shortened by 2 bases and J by 3 bases, with 8 bases between the two germline ends. CDR3 length: 13 residues.

The chain couples TRBV6-5 to TRBJ2-5; 12 bases fit TRBD2. V lost 5 bases and J lost 8; bases outside the gene matches: 9. Germline V gene sequence: CDR1 MNHEY, CDR2 SVGAGI. The CDR3 length is 15 residues. The CDR3 sequence is CASSTQLAGGCTQYF. CDR3 coding DNA: TGTGCCAGCAGTACACAACTAGCGGGGGGTTGCACCCAGTACTTC.

This clone was found once. The chain recombines TRBV2 with TRBJ2-7; 8 bases are a match to TRBD1. This CDR3 comprises 13 residues. Germline CDR1 SNHLY, CDR2 FYNNEI. The junction had 4 bases not matched to a gene; V was cut back by 4 bases and J by 5 bases. The CDR3 loop is CASSVDRVHEQYF. The CDR3 DNA follows: TGTGCCAGCAGTGTGGACAGGGTGCACGAGCAGTACTTC.

This clone showed up just once. The V call is TRBV28, the J call TRBJ2-7; 8 nucleotides match TRBD1. The J segment lost 4 bases and the V segment lost 3 bases, leaving 8 bases of the junction unmatched. The CDR3 runs 15 residues. CDR1 and CDR2 from the germline V gene are MDHEN and SYDVKM. The CDR3 bases are TGTGCCAGCAGTTTGGGGGGACAGGTGGGGTACGAGCAGTACTTC. It codes for CASSLGGQVGYEQYF.

This chain links TRBV28 with TRBJ2-7, with D maybe TRBD2 (6 bases). The CDR3 is 14 amino acids. CDR1 is MDHEN and CDR2 is SYDVKM in the germline V gene. Trimming stripped 7 bases from V and 3 bases from J, with 16 bases between. CDR3 in DNA: TGTGCCAGCAAGATCGGGACTGAGGGCTACGAGCAGTACTTC. It codes for CASKIGTEGYEQYF.

The V call is TRBV19, the J call TRBJ1-5; maybe TRBD1 (6 bases). The CDR3 totals 15 residues. V was clipped by 1 base and J by 0 bases, with 7 bases between them. Germline loops: CDR1 LNHDA, CDR2 SQIVND (reference sequence). CDR3 nucleotides: TGTGCCAGTAGTATAGGACAGGCTAGCAATCAGCCCCAGCATTTT. Translation: CASSIGQASNQPQHF.

In its sample, this clone was seen a few times. V usage is TRBV28 and J usage is TRBJ1-2; tentative D call: TRBD1 (6 bases). Germline loops: CDR1 MDHEN, CDR2 SYDVKM. The V end lost 6 bases, the J end lost 2 bases, and 13 bases lay between the germline ends. The CDR3 loop spans 14 amino acids. The CDR3: CASRTTGSNYGYTF. In nucleotides, the CDR3 is TGTGCCAGCAGGACTACAGGGTCCAACTATGGCTACACCTTC.

The CDR3 DNA reads TGTGCCAGCAGCCTTACCGTTAGCTCCTACAATGAGCAGTTCTTC. Protein sequence: CASSLTVSSYNEQFF. The rearrangement uses TRBV4-2 and TRBJ2-1; D unclear. The length of the CDR3 is 15 residues. Germline CDR1 LGHNA, CDR2 YNFKEQ. V was trimmed by 4 bases and J by 0 bases, leaving 10 bases between them.

V gene TRBV7-6 combines with J gene TRBJ2-7, with 11 bases fitting TRBD2. V gave up 2 bases and J gave up 7 bases; unmatched junction bases: 10. This CDR3 comprises 16 residues. Germline V gives CDR1 SGHVS, CDR2 FNYEAQ. CDR3 in DNA: TGTGCCAGCAGCTTAACTAGCGGGGGCCCCATGGTTGAGCAGTACTTC. It translates to CASSLTSGGPMVEQYF.

There are a few counts of this clone. The genes are TRBV5-5 and TRBJ2-2; 14 nucleotides match TRBD2. CDR1 and CDR2 from the germline V gene are SGHKS and YYEKEE (reference sequence). After removal of 4 bases from V and 6 bases from J, the junction contained 8 bases not matched to a gene. This CDR3 is 17 amino acids long. The CDR3 loop is CASSGGWGLAGAGELFF. The CDR3 DNA reads as TGTGCCAGCAGCGGGGGTTGGGGACTAGCGGGAGCCGGGGAGCTGTTTTTT.

This sequence joins TRBV28 and TRBJ2-7; tentatively, D is TRBD1 (6 bases). The ends were cut back, 5 bases at V and 4 bases at J, with 15 bases in the middle. This CDR3 is built from 14 residues. Germline-derived CDR1 and CDR2 are MDHEN and SYDVKM. For the CDR3, the DNA is TGTGCCAGCAGTCTGGGTACGGACAGTTACGAGCAGTACTTC. It codes for CASSLGTDSYEQYF.

The chain carries TRBV7-8 and TRBJ2-7; D might be TRBD1 (5 bases). The ends were cut back, 1 base at V and 2 bases at J, with 12 bases in the middle. CDR1 and CDR2 from the germline V gene are SGHVS and FQNEAQ. The CDR3 extends over 15 amino acids. As DNA, the CDR3 is TGTGCCAGCAGCTTAGTGGTCAGGGCGCCCTACGAGCAGTACTTC. Translated, it gives CASSLVVRAPYEQYF.